In its sample, the clone carrying this T cell receptor (beta chain) was seen a few times. This sample stems from a study of T cell repertoires in aging, cancer and after chemotherapy. The overall study: Paired samples before and after chemotherapy came from chronic lymphocytic leukemia patients on fludarabine- or bendamustine-based regimens.

The template was genomic DNA from peripheral blood, not RNA. Trimming removed 2 bases from V and 0 bases from J; junction bases left unmatched: 11. The CDR3 covers 18 residues. Germline values: CDR1 MNHEY, CDR2 SVGAGI. TRB rearrangements spanning V, D and J were amplified using mixed TRB-A/B primers. A single record per CDR3 protein comes from TCRdb applying MiXCR to the multiplex PCR reads. The table shows about 5,000 distinct CDR3 sequences, with approximately 40% occurring only once. This rearrangement joins TRBV6-5 to TRBJ2-3; 7 nucleotides agree with TRBD2. The source is a human donor with a blood cancer. Sequenced input: blood. Written as DNA, the CDR3 is TGTGCCAGCAGTTACGACACAATGTCGGGGGGAAGCACAGATACGCAGTATTTT. Its protein product is CASSYDTMSGGSTDTQYF.